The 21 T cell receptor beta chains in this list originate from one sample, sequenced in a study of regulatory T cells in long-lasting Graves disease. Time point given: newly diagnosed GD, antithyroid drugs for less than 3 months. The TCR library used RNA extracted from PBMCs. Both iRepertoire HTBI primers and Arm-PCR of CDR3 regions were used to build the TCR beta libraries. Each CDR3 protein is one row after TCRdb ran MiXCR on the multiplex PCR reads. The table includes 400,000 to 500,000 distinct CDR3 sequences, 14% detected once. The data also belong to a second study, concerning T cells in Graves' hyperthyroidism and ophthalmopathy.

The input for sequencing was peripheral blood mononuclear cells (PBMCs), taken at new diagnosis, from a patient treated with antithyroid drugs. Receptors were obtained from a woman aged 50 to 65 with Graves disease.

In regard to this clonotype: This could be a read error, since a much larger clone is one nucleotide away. The CDR3 nucleotides read TGTGCCAGCAGCCCAGGACAGGGCTACCGGACGCAAGAGACCGAGTACTTC. Translation: CASSPGQGYRTQETEYF. The chain is built from TRBV11-3 and TRBJ2-5; 8 nucleotides line up with TRBD1. Germline CDR1 is SGHNT and CDR2 is YENEEA. The CDR3 has 17 amino acids.

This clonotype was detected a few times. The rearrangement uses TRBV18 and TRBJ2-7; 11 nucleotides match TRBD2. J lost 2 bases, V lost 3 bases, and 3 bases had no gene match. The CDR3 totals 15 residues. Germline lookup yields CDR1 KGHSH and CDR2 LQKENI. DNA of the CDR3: TGTGCCAGCTCACCGGGACTAGCGGTAACCTACGAGCAGTACTTC. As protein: CASSPGLAVTYEQYF. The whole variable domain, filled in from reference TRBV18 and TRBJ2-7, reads NAGVMQNPRHLVRRRGQEARLRCSPMKGHSHVYWYRQLPEEGLKFMVYLQKENIIDESGMPKERFSAEFPKEGPSILRIQQVVRGDSAAYFCASSPGLAVTYEQYFGPGTRLTVT.

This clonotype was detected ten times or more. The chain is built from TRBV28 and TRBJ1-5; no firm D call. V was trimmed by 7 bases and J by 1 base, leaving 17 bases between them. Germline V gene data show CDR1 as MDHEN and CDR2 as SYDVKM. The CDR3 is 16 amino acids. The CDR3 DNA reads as TGTGCCAGCAAGGCCACCCAACAGCGGAGCAATCAGCCCCAGCATTTT. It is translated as CASKATQQRSNQPQHF. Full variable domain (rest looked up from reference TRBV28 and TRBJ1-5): DVKVTQSSRYLVKRTGEKVFLECVQDMDHENMFWYRQDPGLGLRLIYFSYDVKMKEKGDIPEGYSVSREKKERFSLILESASTNQTSMYLCASKATQQRSNQPQHFGDGTRLSIL.

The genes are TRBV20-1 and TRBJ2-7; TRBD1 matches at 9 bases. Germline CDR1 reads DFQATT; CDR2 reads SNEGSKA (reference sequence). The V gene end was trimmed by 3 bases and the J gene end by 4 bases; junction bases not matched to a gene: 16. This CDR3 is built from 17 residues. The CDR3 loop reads CSASHSFGDRAKYEQYF. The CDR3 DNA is TGCAGTGCTAGTCACTCGTTTGGGGACAGGGCCAAATACGAGCAGTACTTC.

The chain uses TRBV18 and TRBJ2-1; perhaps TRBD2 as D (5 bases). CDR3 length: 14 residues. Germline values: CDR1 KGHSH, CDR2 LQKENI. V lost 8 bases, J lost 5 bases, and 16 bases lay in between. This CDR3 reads CASKPGYGNNEQFF. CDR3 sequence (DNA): TGTGCCAGCAAACCGGGGTACGGCAACAATGAGCAGTTCTTC.

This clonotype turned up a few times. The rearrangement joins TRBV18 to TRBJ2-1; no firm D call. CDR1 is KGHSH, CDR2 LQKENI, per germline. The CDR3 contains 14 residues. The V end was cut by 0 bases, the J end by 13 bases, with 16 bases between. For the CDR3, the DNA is TGTGCCAGCTCACCACCGTCAACCATATATAGTCAGTTCTTC. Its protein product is CASSPPSTIYSQFF.

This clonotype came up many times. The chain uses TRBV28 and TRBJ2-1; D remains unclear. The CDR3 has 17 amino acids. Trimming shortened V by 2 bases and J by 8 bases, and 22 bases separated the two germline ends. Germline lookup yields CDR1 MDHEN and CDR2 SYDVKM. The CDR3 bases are TGTGCCAGCAGTTTAATTCCATGGTACCGGCAGGAAGATGAGCAGTTCTTC. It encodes CASSLIPWYRQEDEQFF.

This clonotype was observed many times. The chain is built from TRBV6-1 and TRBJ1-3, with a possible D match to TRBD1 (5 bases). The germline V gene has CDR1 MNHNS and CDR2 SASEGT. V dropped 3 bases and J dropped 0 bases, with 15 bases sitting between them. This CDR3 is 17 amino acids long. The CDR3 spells CASSEGPGETSGNTIYF. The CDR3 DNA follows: TGTGCCAGCAGTGAGGGGCCAGGCGAAACCTCTGGAAACACCATATATTTT.

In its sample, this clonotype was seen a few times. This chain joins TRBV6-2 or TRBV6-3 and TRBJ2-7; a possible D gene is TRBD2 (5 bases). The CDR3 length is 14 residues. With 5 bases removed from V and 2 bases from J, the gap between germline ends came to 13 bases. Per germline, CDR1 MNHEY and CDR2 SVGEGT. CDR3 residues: CASSPRRFTYEQYF. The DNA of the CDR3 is TGTGCCAGCAGTCCTCGGAGGTTCACCTACGAGCAGTACTTC.

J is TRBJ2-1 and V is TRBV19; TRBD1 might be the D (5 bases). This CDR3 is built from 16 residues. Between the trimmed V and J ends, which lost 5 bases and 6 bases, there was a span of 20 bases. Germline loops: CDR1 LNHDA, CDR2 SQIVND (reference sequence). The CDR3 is CASSHPPQGFANEQFF. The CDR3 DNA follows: TGTGCCAGTAGTCATCCCCCCCAGGGTTTCGCCAATGAGCAGTTCTTC.

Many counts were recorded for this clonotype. DNA for the CDR3: TGTGCCAGCAGCTCCATCCAAGAGACCCAGTACTTC. Protein sequence: CASSSIQETQYF. V usage is TRBV11-2 and J usage is TRBJ2-5; D not certain. V lost 4 bases, J lost 1 base, and 4 bases lay in between. This CDR3 has 12 amino acids. Germline lookup yields CDR1 SGHAT and CDR2 FQNNGV.

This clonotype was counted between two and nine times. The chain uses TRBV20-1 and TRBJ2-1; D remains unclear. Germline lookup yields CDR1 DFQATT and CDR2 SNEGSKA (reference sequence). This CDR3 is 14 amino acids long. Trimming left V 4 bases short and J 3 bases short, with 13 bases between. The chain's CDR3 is CSATGPSIYNEQFF. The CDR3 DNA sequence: TGCAGTGCTACTGGGCCCTCTATCTACAATGAGCAGTTCTTC.

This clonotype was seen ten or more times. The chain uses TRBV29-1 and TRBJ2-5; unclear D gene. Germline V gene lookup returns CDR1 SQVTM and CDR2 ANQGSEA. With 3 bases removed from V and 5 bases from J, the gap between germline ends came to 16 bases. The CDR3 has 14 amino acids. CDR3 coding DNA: TGCAGCGTTGAGGCTACCAGCGCGTGGGAGACCCAGTACTTC. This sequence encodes CSVEATSAWETQYF.

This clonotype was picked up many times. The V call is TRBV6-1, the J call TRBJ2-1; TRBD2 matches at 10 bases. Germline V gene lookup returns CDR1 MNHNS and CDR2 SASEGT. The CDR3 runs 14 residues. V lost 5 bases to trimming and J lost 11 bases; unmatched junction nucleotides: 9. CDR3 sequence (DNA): TGTGCCAGCAGTATAGCGGGAGGCCTAGTAAAGCAGTTCTTC. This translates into CASSIAGGLVKQFF.

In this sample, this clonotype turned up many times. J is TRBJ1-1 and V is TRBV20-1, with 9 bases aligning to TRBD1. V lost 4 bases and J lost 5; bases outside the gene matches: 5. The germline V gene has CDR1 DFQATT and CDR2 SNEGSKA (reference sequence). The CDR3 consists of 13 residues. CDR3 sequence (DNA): TGCAGTGCTATCACAGGGGGCGGGACTGAAGCTTTCTTT. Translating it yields CSAITGGGTEAFF.

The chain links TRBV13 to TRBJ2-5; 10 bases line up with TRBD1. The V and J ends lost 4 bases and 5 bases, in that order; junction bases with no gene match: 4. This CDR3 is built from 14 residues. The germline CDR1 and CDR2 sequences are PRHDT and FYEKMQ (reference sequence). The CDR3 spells CASSSGQGIETQYF. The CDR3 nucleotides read TGTGCCAGCAGCTCGGGACAGGGGATTGAGACCCAGTACTTC.

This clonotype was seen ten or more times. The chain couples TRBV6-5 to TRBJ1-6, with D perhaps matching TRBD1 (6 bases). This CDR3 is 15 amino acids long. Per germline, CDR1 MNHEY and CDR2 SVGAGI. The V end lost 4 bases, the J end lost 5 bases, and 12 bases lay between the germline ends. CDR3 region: CASSSTDSHNSPLHF. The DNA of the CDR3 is TGTGCCAGCAGTTCGACGGACAGTCATAATTCACCCCTCCACTTT.

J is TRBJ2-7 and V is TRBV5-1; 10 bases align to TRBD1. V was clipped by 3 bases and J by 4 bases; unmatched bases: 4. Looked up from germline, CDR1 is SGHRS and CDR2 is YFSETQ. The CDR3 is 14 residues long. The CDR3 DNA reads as TGCGCCAGCAGCTGGGGGACAGGGGAATACGAGCAGTACTTC. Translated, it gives CASSWGTGEYEQYF. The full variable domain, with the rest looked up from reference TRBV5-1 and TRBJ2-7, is KAGVTQTPRYLIKTRGQQVTLSCSPISGHRSVSWYQQTPGQGLQFLFEYFSETQRNKGNFPGRFSGRQFSNSRSEMNVSTLELGDSALYLCASSWGTGEYEQYFGPGTRLTVT.

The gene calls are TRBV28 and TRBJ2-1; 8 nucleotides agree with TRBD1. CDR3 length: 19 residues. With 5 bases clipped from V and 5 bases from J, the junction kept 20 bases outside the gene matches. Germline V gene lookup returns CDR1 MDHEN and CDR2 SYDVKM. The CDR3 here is CASSPTTGASRTSHNEQFF. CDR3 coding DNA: TGTGCCAGCAGTCCAACGACAGGGGCTAGCCGTACATCCCACAATGAGCAGTTCTTC.

The CDR3: CASSQVEQETQYF. The DNA of the CDR3 is TGTGCCAGCAGCCAAGTGGAACAAGAGACCCAGTACTTC. This chain links TRBV4-2 with TRBJ2-5; D remains unclear. Trimming removed 1 base from V and 2 bases from J, with 5 bases in between. The CDR3 consists of 13 residues. CDR1 and CDR2 (germline): LGHNA, YNFKEQ.

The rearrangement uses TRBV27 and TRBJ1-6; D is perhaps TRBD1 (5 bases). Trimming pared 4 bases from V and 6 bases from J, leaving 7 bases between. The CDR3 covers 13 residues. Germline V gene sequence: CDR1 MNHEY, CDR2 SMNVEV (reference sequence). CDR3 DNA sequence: TGTGCCAGCAGTTCAGGGAGTAATTCACCCCTCCACTTT. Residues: CASSSGSNSPLHF.